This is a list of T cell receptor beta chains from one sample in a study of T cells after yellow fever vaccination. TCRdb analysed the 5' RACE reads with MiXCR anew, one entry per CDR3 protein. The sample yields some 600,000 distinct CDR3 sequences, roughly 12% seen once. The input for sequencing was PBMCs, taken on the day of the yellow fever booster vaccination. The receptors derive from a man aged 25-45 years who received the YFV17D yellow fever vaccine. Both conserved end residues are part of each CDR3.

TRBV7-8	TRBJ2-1	CASSFPTGDYNEQFF
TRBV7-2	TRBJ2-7	CASSLVSMGEQYF
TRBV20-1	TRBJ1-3	CSATPGLRISGNTIYF
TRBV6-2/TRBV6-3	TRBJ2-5	CASSYGNLYQETQYF
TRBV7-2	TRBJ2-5	CASSLNRIRETQYF
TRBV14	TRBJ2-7	CASSQGFVYGEQYF
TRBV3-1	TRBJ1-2	CASSQEVRLGQNYGYTF
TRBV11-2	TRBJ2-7	CASSTGTALEQYF
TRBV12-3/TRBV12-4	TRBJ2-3	CASSKNVDTQYF
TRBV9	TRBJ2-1	CASSPRWRPSSYNEQFF
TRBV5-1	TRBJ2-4	CASSLVAGGILAKNIQYF
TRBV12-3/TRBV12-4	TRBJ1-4	CASSSKGELEKLFF
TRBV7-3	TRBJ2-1	CASSEGLAGGVDEQFF
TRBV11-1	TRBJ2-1	CASSRKYLGESSYNEQFF
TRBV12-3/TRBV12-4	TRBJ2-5	CASSHQTESVETQYF
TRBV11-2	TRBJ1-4	CASSHLFFGGSGEKLFF
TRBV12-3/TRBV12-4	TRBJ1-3	CASSLDRITNTIYF
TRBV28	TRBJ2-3	CASSPDQADTQYF
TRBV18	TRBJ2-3	CASSQDRGGTDTQYF
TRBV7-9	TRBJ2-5	CASSRAGVETQYF
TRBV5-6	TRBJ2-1	CASSLRTSGRRDEQFF
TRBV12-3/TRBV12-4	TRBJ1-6	CASRQKNNSPLHF